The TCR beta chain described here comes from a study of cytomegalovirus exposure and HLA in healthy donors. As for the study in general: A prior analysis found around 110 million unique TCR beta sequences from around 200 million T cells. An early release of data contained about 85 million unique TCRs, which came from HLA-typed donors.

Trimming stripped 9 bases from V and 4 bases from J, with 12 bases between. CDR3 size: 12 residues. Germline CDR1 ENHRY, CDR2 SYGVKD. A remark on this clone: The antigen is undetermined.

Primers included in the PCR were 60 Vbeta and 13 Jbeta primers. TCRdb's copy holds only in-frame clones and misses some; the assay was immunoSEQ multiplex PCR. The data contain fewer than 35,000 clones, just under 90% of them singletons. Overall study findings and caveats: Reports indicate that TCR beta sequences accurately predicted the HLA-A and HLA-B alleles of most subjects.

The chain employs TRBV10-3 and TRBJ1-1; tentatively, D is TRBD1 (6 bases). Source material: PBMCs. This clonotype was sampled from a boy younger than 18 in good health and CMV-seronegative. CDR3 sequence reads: CAIGTSGTEAFF. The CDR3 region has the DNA TGTGCCATTGGGACAAGTGGCACTGAAGCTTTCTTT.